The 15 T cell receptor beta chains below were found in one sample sequenced in a study of cytomegalovirus exposure and HLA in healthy donors. Amplification used 60 Vbeta primers and 13 Jbeta primers. TCRdb's table, derived via immunoSEQ multiplex PCR, lists solely in-frame clones and lacks some. The data hold about 180,000 clones, with around 76% observed a single time. Sequenced input: PBMCs. The receptors here all came from a woman aged 25 to 39 in good health and CMV-seropositive.

The chain links TRBV11-2 to TRBJ2-7; D may be TRBD2 (7 bases). The CDR3 sequence is 15 residues long. Per the germline V gene, CDR1 is SGHAT and CDR2 is FQNNGV. The V end lost 1 base, the J end lost 5 bases, and 15 bases lay between the germline ends. In DNA, the CDR3 is TGTGCCAGCAGCTTAGGTCGGGGGGCGGGGGACGAGCAGTACTTC. As protein: CASSLGRGAGDEQYF.

The genes are TRBV2 and TRBJ2-7; TRBD2 matches 10 bases. J was trimmed by 7 bases and V by 2 bases; bases with no gene match: 20. The germline gives CDR1 SNHLY, CDR2 FYNNEI. CDR3 length: 19 amino acids. CDR3 amino acids: CASSEIAGAGLAVTGEQYF. As DNA, the CDR3 is TGTGCCAGCAGTGAAATAGCGGGGGCCGGACTAGCGGTGACTGGAGAGCAGTACTTC.

The rearrangement links TRBV6-5 to TRBJ2-1, with D unclear. The CDR3 covers 15 residues. V dropped 4 bases and J dropped 5 bases, with 15 bases sitting between them. CDR1 is MNHEY, CDR2 SVGAGI, per germline. The CDR3: CASSLLSPVDNEQFF. In DNA, the CDR3 is TGTGCCAGCAGTTTATTATCGCCGGTAGACAATGAGCAGTTCTTC.

The chain has TRBV10-3 and TRBJ2-2; D not certain. V was pared by 8 bases and J by 5 bases, with 18 bases between. The CDR3 length is 15 residues. Germline V lookup: CDR1 ENHRY, CDR2 SYGVKD. The CDR3 here is CAISERQRVTGELFF. The CDR3 nucleotides are TGTGCCATCTCAGAGAGACAAAGAGTTACCGGGGAGCTGTTTTTT.

This clone came up a few times. The rearrangement links TRBV4-3 to TRBJ2-2, with D possibly being TRBD2 (6 bases). Germline V lookup: CDR1 LGHNA, CDR2 YSLEER. CDR3 length equals 16 residues. Trimming removed 3 bases at V and 3 bases at J, with 14 bases between. CDR3 sequence (DNA): TGCGCCAGCAGCCAGGCGGCCGGGGGATACACCGGGGAGCTGTTTTTT. Amino acid sequence: CASSQAAGGYTGELFF.

The chain combines TRBV7-3 with TRBJ2-3; no firm D call. CDR3 length equals 14 residues. CDR1 is SGHTA, CDR2 FQGTGA, per germline. Trimming took 0 bases from V and 4 from J, leaving 8 bases between them. The CDR3 sequence is CASSLTHRSDTQYF. CDR3 in DNA: TGTGCCAGCAGCTTAACTCATCGGTCAGATACGCAGTATTTT. Full variable domain (rest looked up from reference TRBV7-3 and TRBJ2-3): GAGVSQTPSNKVTEKGKYVELRCDPISGHTALYWYRQSLGQGPEFLIYFQGTGAADDSGLPNDRFFAVRPEGSVSTLKIQRTERGDSAVYLCASSLTHRSDTQYFGPGTRLTVL.

This chain links TRBV4-3 with TRBJ2-1; TRBD1 agrees at 8 bases. The J segment lost 8 bases and the V segment lost 0 bases, leaving 6 bases of the junction unmatched. Germline assignment: CDR1 LGHNA and CDR2 YSLEER. CDR3 size: 15 residues. The CDR3 spells CASSQDSDRGDEQFF. CDR3 DNA sequence: TGCGCCAGCAGCCAAGATTCCGACAGGGGCGATGAGCAGTTCTTC.

The chain is built from TRBV9 and TRBJ1-2, with 9 positions matching TRBD1. The V gene's germline CDR1 is SGDLS and CDR2 YYNGEE. V lost 4 bases to trimming and J lost 2 bases; unmatched junction nucleotides: 3. The length of the CDR3 is 14 residues. The CDR3 protein is CASSPGTGNYGYTF. CDR3 nucleotides: TGTGCCAGCAGCCCTGGGACAGGGAACTATGGCTACACCTTC.

This chain joins TRBV4-3 and TRBJ1-2; 7 bases are shared with TRBD1. This CDR3 is 15 amino acids long. CDR1 is LGHNA, CDR2 YSLEER, per germline. V dropped 1 base and J dropped 5; count of bases not matched to a gene: 7. The CDR3 coding sequence is TGCGCCAGCAGCCAAGTTGGACAGGACAGGTATGGCTACACCTTC. Translation gives CASSQVGQDRYGYTF.

This chain links TRBV28 with TRBJ2-7; 9 nucleotides match TRBD1. The CDR3 is 16 residues long. The junction had 12 bases not matched to a gene; V was cut back by 5 bases and J by 4 bases. Germline-derived CDR1 and CDR2 are MDHEN and SYDVKM. The CDR3 region is CASSPPPGQGLYEQYF. The CDR3 DNA is TGTGCCAGCAGTCCGCCCCCGGGACAGGGACTATACGAGCAGTACTTC.

This clone was recorded a few times. Other DNA variants within this sample encode the same CDR3. This chain links TRBV19 with TRBJ2-3, with 11 bases matching TRBD2. There are 15 residues in the CDR3. The junction had 4 bases not matched to a gene; V was cut back by 7 bases and J by 1 base. Per the germline V gene, CDR1 is LNHDA and CDR2 is SQIVND (reference sequence). The CDR3 is CASNPTSGGTDTQYF. The CDR3 nucleotides are TGTGCCAGTAACCCGACTAGCGGGGGCACAGATACGCAGTATTTT.

V usage is TRBV4-2 and J usage is TRBJ2-1; 8 bases align to TRBD2. The CDR3 has 18 residues. CDR1 is LGHNA and CDR2 is YNFKEQ in the germline V gene. V lost 0 bases and J lost 0; bases outside the gene matches: 7. The CDR3 nucleotides are TGTGCCAGCAGCCAAGAACGGGGGGGGCCTGCCTCCTACAATGAGCAGTTCTTC. Its translation is CASSQERGGPASYNEQFF.

This chain links TRBV10-2 with TRBJ2-5; 7 nucleotides line up with TRBD1. J lost 2 bases, V lost 11 bases, and 8 bases had no gene match. The CDR3 has 13 residues. The germline V gene has CDR1 WSHSY and CDR2 SAAADI. Written as DNA, the CDR3 is TGCGCCTCCTCCTGGGGACAGCAAGAGACCCAGTACTTC. Residues: CASSWGQQETQYF.

This clone came up a few times. The chain has TRBV4-1 and TRBJ2-3; a possible D gene is TRBD1 (6 bases). The germline V gene encodes CDR1 MGHRA and CDR2 YSYEKL. The germline V and J ends were trimmed by 3 bases and 3 bases, with 13 bases remaining between them. The CDR3 length is 15 residues. CDR3 region: CASSHPGDETDTQYF. CDR3 bases: TGCGCCAGCAGCCACCCAGGGGATGAGACAGATACGCAGTATTTT.

V gene TRBV2 combines with J gene TRBJ1-6; D is possibly TRBD1 (6 bases). CDR3 length equals 15 residues. Germline CDR1 is SNHLY and CDR2 is FYNNEI. V was cut by 3 bases and J by 2 bases, with 8 bases left in between. DNA for the CDR3: TGTGCCAGCAGTGAGGGACAAACCTATAATTCACCCCTCCACTTT. Translating it yields CASSEGQTYNSPLHF.